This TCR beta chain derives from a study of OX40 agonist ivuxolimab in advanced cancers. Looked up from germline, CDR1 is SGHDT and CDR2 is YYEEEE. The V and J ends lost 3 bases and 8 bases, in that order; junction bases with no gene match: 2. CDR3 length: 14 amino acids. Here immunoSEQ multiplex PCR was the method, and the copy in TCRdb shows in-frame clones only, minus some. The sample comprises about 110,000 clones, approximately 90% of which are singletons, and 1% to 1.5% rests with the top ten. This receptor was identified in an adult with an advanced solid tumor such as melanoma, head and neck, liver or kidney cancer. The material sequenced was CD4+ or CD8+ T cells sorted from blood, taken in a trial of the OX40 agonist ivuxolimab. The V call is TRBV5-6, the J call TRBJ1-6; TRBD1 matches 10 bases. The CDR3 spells CASSSTGGYSPLHF. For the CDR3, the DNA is TGTGCCAGCAGCTCGACAGGGGGCTATTCACCCCTCCACTTT.